One and the same sample provided the 5 T cell receptor beta chains below, sequenced in a study of response to subunit inactivated influenza vaccine. TCRdb passed the RT-PCR reads through MiXCR, listing each CDR3 protein once. This sample has about 700,000 distinct CDR3 sequences, with roughly 13% found just once. The specimen comprised PBMCs from blood, sampled approximately 15 days before vaccination. These receptors originate from a man between 45 and 60 years old who received an inactivated influenza vaccine.

This clonotype was detected a few times. The rearrangement links TRBV5-1 to TRBJ1-1, with D perhaps matching TRBD1 (6 bases). V dropped 3 bases and J dropped 0 bases, with 12 bases sitting between them. CDR3 size: 15 residues. Germline V lookup: CDR1 SGHRS, CDR2 YFSETQ. CDR3 DNA: TGCGCCAGCAGCTCGGGACAACCGTTGAACACTGAAGCTTTCTTT. This sequence encodes CASSSGQPLNTEAFF.

The J gene is TRBJ2-1, the V gene TRBV7-9; D perhaps matches TRBD1 (6 bases). CDR1 and CDR2 (germline): SEHNR, FQNEAQ (reference sequence). V was shortened by 4 bases and J by 8 bases, with 15 bases between the two germline ends. This CDR3 has 14 amino acids. The CDR3 spells CASSSGVTFHEQFF. CDR3 DNA sequence: TGTGCCAGCAGCTCAGGGGTTACTTTTCATGAGCAGTTCTTC.

As to this clonotype: It differs at one base from a far larger clone, so likely a read error. The chain joins TRBV7-2 to TRBJ2-1, with D possibly matching TRBD2 (5 bases). Germline V lookup: CDR1 SGHTA, CDR2 FQGNSA. This CDR3 has 12 residues. The CDR3, as DNA: TGTTCCAGCAGTCTCCGGGGCAATGAGCAGTTCTTC. This sequence encodes CSSSLRGNEQFF.

The chain joins TRBV6-2 or TRBV6-3 to TRBJ1-1; 8 bases fit TRBD1. V was pared by 4 bases and J by 4 bases, with 8 bases of the junction left unmatched. Looked up from germline, CDR1 is MNHEY and CDR2 is SVGEGT. The CDR3 spans 15 residues. As DNA, the CDR3 is TGTGCCAGCAGTTCCTCAGGGGGCATCGGCACTGAAGCTTTCTTT. Residues: CASSSSGGIGTEAFF.

On this clonotype itself: A read error may produce the germline difference seen at one junction end. This chain joins TRBV20-1 and TRBJ2-1; D gene uncertain. This CDR3 has 14 residues. Germline V gene lookup returns CDR1 DFQATT and CDR2 SNEGSKA (reference sequence). The CDR3 region has the DNA TGCAGTGCTGGAGATCACCGCGCGTACGGTGAGCAGTTCTTC. As protein: CSAGDHRAYGEQFF.